This T cell receptor beta chain comes out of a study of cytomegalovirus exposure and HLA in healthy donors. The donors were in the roughly 120-subject validation cohort; that cohort was separate from the roughly 700-subject first cohort. Details on this clone: What it binds is unknown. The junction departs from germline at one end; a sequencing error may be responsible.

Using immunoSEQ multiplex PCR, the repertoire was profiled, and TCRdb retains in-frame clones only, with some absent. The table shows some 210,000 clones, with roughly 84% occurring only once. CDR1 is MNHEY, CDR2 SVGAGI, per germline. This CDR3 comprises 15 residues. Whole-study findings and limits: Researchers catalogued 164 TCR beta chains as cytomegalovirus-associated.

The source material was PBMCs. The rearrangement joins TRBV6-5 to TRBJ1-1; D may be TRBD1 (5 bases). This TCR came from a woman aged 18 to 35 in good health and CMV-seropositive. CDR3 region: CAKVIGAGGNAEAFF. The DNA of the CDR3 is TGTGCCAAAGTTATAGGCGCCGGGGGGAACGCTGAAGCTTTCTTT.